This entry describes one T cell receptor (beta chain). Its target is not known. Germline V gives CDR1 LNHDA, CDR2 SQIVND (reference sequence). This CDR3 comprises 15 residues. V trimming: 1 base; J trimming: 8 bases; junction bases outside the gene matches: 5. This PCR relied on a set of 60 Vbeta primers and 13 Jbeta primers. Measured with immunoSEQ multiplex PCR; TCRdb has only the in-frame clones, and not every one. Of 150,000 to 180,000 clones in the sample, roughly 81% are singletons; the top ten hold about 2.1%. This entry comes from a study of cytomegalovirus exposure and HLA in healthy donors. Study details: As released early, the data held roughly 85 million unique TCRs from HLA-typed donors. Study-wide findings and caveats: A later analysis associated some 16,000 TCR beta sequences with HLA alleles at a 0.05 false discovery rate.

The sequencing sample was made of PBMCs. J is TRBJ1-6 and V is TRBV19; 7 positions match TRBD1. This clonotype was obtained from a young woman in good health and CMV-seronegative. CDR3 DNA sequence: TGTGCCAGTAGTATAGTGGCAGGGGGAGATTCACCCCTCCACTTT. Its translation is CASSIVAGGDSPLHF.